The entry that follows covers one T cell receptor beta chain sequence. The antigen is unknown. This record belongs to a study of cytomegalovirus exposure and HLA in healthy donors. Study results and caveats: Links to common viral pathogens appeared, in a later analysis, for several of the most significant clusters.

The length of the CDR3 is 16 residues. V dropped 7 bases and J dropped 8; count of bases not matched to a gene: 15. The germline gives CDR1 MDHEN, CDR2 SYDVKM. The PCR had 60 Vbeta and 13 Jbeta primers. Measured with immunoSEQ multiplex PCR; TCRdb has only the in-frame clones, and not every one. The profile shows roughly 250,000 clones, approximately 80% of them singletons. The chain has TRBV28 and TRBJ1-4; 8 nucleotides match TRBD1. Material: PBMCs. The clonotype originates from a girl aged 2-10 years in good health and CMV-seronegative. In nucleotides, the CDR3 is TGTGCCAGCACCTCTACAGGCGCAGGGGGCAAAGAAAAACTGTTTTTT. Amino acids: CASTSTGAGGKEKLFF.